This is a list of T cell receptor beta chains from one sample in a study of T cells in Graves' hyperthyroidism and ophthalmopathy. One entry per CDR3 protein results from TCRdb running MiXCR on the multiplex PCR reads. Among about 840,000 distinct CDR3 sequences listed, over 35% were seen once. What was sequenced was blood. These receptors came from a man between 18 and 35 years old with Graves' hyperthyroidism. The CDR3 runs from the conserved cysteine through the conserved F or W. D genes are given only for firm matches. Some rows mark clone size as missing; the rest say once, few, many or name a class of expanded clone.

>-|-|TRBJ1-6|TRBV7-6
TGTGCCAGCAGCCAGGGAACAGGGCATTCACCCCTCCACTTT
CASSQGTGHSPLHF
>-|few|TRBJ2-7|TRBV9
TGTGCCAGCAGCGACAACACCGGGGGAACTTTCCACGAGCAGTACTTC
CASSDNTGGTFHEQYF
>-|many|TRBJ1-6|TRBV2
TGTGCCAGCAGTGAACTGGGGTTCGATAATTCACCCCTCCACTTT
CASSELGFDNSPLHF
>-|-|TRBJ1-5|TRBV27
TGTGCCAGCGGTACAGGGTTTCGCAATCAGCCCCAGCATTTT
CASGTGFRNQPQHF
>TRBD1|many|TRBJ2-7|TRBV10-3
TGTGCCCTCCGGGACAGGGATACCTACGAGCAGTACTTC
CALRDRDTYEQYF
>-|once|TRBJ2-5|TRBV7-6
TGTGCCAGCGCCACGGGACTACAAGGGGGCGGGGAGACCCAGTACTTC
CASATGLQGGGETQYF
>-|-|TRBJ2-5|TRBV6-6
TGTGCCAGCAGTCGGGGGCCCGGTTGGGCCCAGTACTTC
CASSRGPGWAQYF
>TRBD1|-|TRBJ1-2|TRBV29-1
TGCAGCGTGGACAGGGGCCCCTATGGCTACACCTTC
CSVDRGPYGYTF
>-|-|TRBJ1-1|TRBV11-2
TGTGCCAGCAGCTTAGCAGGGGACGGGGCTTTCTTT
CASSLAGDGAFF
>TRBD2|few|TRBJ2-7|TRBV12-3/TRBV12-4
TGTGCCAGCACTCCGACTAGCGGGAACTACGAGCAGTACTTC
CASTPTSGNYEQYF
>TRBD1|many|TRBJ1-1|TRBV29-1
TGCAGCGTTGAAGCAGGGGGAGTCACTGAAGCTTTCTTT
CSVEAGGVTEAFF
>TRBD2|many|TRBJ2-2|TRBV24-1
TGTGCCACCAGTGGTGCGGGAGCTACCGGGGAGCTGTTTTTT
CATSGAGATGELFF
>-|-|TRBJ1-1|TRBV20-1
TGCAGTGCTAGAGAGGCGAACACCGGGGTTTATGAAGCTTTCTTT
CSAREANTGVYEAFF
>TRBD2|-|TRBJ2-5|TRBV7-6
TGTGCCAGCAGCTTTCCGGGACTAGGAGAGGAGACCCAGTACTTC
CASSFPGLGEETQYF
>TRBD1|-|TRBJ2-7|TRBV12-3/TRBV12-4
TGTGCCGGCACGGACAGGGAGCCCTACGAGCAGTACTTC
CAGTDREPYEQYF
>-|-|TRBJ1-1|TRBV7-8
TGTGCCAGCAGCTTTGGGGCTGGGAGGGTGGACACTGAAGCTTCCTTT
CASSFGAGRVDTEASF
>-|few|TRBJ1-6|TRBV7-6
TGTGCCAGCAGCCAAGCCCGGACGAGCTCCTATAATTCACCCCTCCACTTT
CASSQARTSSYNSPLHF
>-|few|TRBJ2-7|TRBV4-1
TGCGCCAGCAGCCAAGAAACGGACGCGCTCTACGAGCAGTACTTC
CASSQETDALYEQYF
>TRBD1|many|TRBJ2-7|TRBV7-9
TGTGCCAGCAGCTCCGGGACAGGGATCGACGAGCAGTACTTC
CASSSGTGIDEQYF
>-|-|TRBJ2-2|TRBV12-3/TRBV12-4
TGTGCCAGTATGAGCAGGGGTCAGAGCACCGGGGAGCTGTTTTTT
CASMSRGQSTGELFF
>TRBD1|-|TRBJ1-2|TRBV20-1
TGCAGTGCTAGTAAGGCCAGGGGGGACTATGGCTACACCTTC
CSASKARGDYGYTF
>-|few|TRBJ1-5|TRBV28
TGTGCCAGCAGTCTCTACAGGGACCAGCCCCAGCATTTT
CASSLYRDQPQHF
>-|-|TRBJ1-2|TRBV7-2
TGTGCCAGCAGCTTAAACTTGAATCGAAACTATGGCTACACCTTC
CASSLNLNRNYGYTF